Reported below is one T cell receptor beta chain. The antigen is undetermined. Germline assignment: CDR1 MNHEY and CDR2 SVGAGI. The V and J ends lost 2 bases and 4 bases respectively, with 16 bases between them. The CDR3 consists of 16 residues. The library was made from cDNA and included unique molecular identifiers. Using its own MiXCR run on the PCR reads, TCRdb lists one record per CDR3 protein. The table has hundreds of thousands of distinct CDR3 sequences, less than 35% seen once; the top ten hold under 0.7%. This specimen comes from a study of post-analysis software for immune sequencing data. Across the study: There were relapsing-remitting, secondary progressive and progressive-relapsing multiple sclerosis among the disease courses included.

Study findings and constraints: When patients were compared with controls, a handful of TRBV segments were more frequent, TRBV5-6, TRBV5-1 and TRBV20-1 among them. Controls had significantly higher normalized Chao1 diversity than multiple sclerosis patients. Samples from one preparation batch, clustered by F measure, grouped strongly together.

The chain carries TRBV6-5 and TRBJ2-3, with a possible D match to TRBD2 (5 bases). Sequenced material: blood. The receptor was isolated from a girl aged 5 to 17 with multiple sclerosis. The CDR3 loop is CASSYTTGKASDTQYF. Written as DNA, the CDR3 is TGTGCCAGCAGTTACACCACGGGGAAGGCTTCAGATACGCAGTATTTT.